Sequencing of this T cell receptor beta chain was carried out in a study of CD8+CD57+ T cells in acquired aplastic anemia. Study-level background: The sorted CD4+ and CD8+ cells yielded an average approximately 3.2 ug of DNA.

As to this clonotype: What it binds is not known.

The germline gives CDR1 WNHNN, CDR2 SYGVQD (reference sequence). Losses at the gene ends were 3 bases for V and 2 bases for J; bases not matched to a gene: 7. The CDR3 is made up of 17 amino acids. Both TCR beta VDJ combination and CDR3 sequence profiling were carried out. Genomic DNA was the template for this profiling. Each CDR3 protein is one row after TCRdb ran MiXCR on the reads. The table has approximately 190,000 distinct CDR3 sequences, around 65% seen once. Regarding the study as a whole: Researchers report that some 31 CD8+ CDR3 sequences appeared in both patients and controls. CD8+ Simpson's diversity in patients was not significantly different from that in controls.

The receptor's source is a human donor with severe aplastic anemia or a healthy control (not recorded which). Material: sorted CD4+, CD8+, or CD8+CD57+ T cells (not recorded which) from PBMCs. The chain recombines TRBV10-1 with TRBJ2-1, with 10 bases fitting TRBD2. CDR3 sequence (DNA): TGCGCCAGCAGTGATCCAACTAGCGGGGCCACCTACAATGAGCAGTTCTTC. The encoded protein is CASSDPTSGATYNEQFF.